This T cell receptor (beta chain) was sequenced during a study of blood T cell repertoires in COVID-19. Study as a whole: Samples of COVID-19 (acute and convalescent) were obtained from the United States, Italy and Spain.

Each participant's cohort was designated according to participant-reported clinical history. Original data processing: Amplified reference gene primers provided the basis for estimating nucleated cell counts. TCRdb's table, derived via immunoSEQ multiplex PCR, lists solely in-frame clones and lacks some. For V, J and clone size, that table is used; D and trimming come from the DNA. This table has approximately 180,000 clones, more than 75% appearing once. The germline V gene encodes CDR1 MRHNA and CDR2 SNTAGT. V lost 7 bases and J lost 0; bases outside the gene matches: 6. The CDR3 covers 17 residues.

The sample taken for sequencing was PBMCs or T cells enriched from blood (not recorded which). This receptor was taken from a woman aged 45-65 years with acute COVID-19. J is TRBJ2-2 and V is TRBV6-4; 12 nucleotides agree with TRBD1. CDR3 in amino acids: CASKPGQGAPNTGELFF. The CDR3 nucleotides are TGTGCCAGCAAACCGGGACAGGGGGCCCCGAACACCGGGGAGCTGTTTTTT.